Included here is one T cell receptor (beta chain) sequence, with context. The antigen remains undetermined. A single base separates this from a much larger clone, so it may be a read error. Sequencing libraries of naive CD8 cells derived from around 20,000 to 1,000,000 sorted cells with 10%, 30% or 50% RNA. Sorting isolated naive CD8 T cells as CD8+CD4-CCR7+CD45RA+ events. This sample is part of a study of molecular identifiers for immune sequencing clone quantification. General study results and limits: Over 97% of CMV-specific effector molecules, but under 1% of naive ones, were in clones above 20 copies.

CDR1 is MGHRA, CDR2 YSYEKL, per germline. The CDR3 consists of 16 residues. Deletions cut 1 base from V and 3 bases from J, with 13 bases between. Each CDR3 protein gets one entry after TCRdb re-called the PCR reads with MiXCR. The top ten clones hold 0.7% to 0.95% of a sample with under 800,000 distinct CDR3 sequences, approximately 24% of them seen once. This receptor was taken from a human donor in good health. Some libraries in this study had Jurkat cell RNA spiked in. The gene calls are TRBV4-1 and TRBJ1-3, with D hard to call. The sample taken for sequencing was naive CD8+ T cells from blood, with Jurkat cell RNA spiked in. Subset denoted: FACS-sorted CD8+CD4-CCR7+CD45RA+ naive T cells. The CDR3 loop reads CASSQVAHGIGNTIYF. The CDR3 nucleotides are TGCGCCAGCAGCCAAGTAGCGCATGGCATTGGAAACACCATATATTTT.